This TCR beta chain was profiled in a study of cytomegalovirus exposure and HLA in healthy donors. The CDR3 consists of 14 residues. J lost 10 bases, V lost 3 bases, and 5 bases had no gene match. The germline gives CDR1 SGHRS, CDR2 YFSETQ. PCR employed 60 Vbeta and 13 Jbeta primers. The protocol was immunoSEQ multiplex PCR, while the TCRdb copy is restricted to in-frame clones and leaves out a portion. The sample shows over 45,000 clones, around 81% of them seen only once. What was sequenced was PBMCs. This clonotype originated in a boy aged 5 to 17 in good health and CMV-seropositive. V and J are TRBV5-1 and TRBJ1-6; the match to TRBD1 covers 9 bases. CDR3 loop: CASSSQGANSPLHF. The CDR3 DNA follows: TGCGCCAGCAGCTCACAGGGGGCAAACTCACCCCTCCACTTT.